Below, 22 T cell receptor beta chains from the same sample are listed, as sequenced in a study of regulatory T cells in long-lasting Graves disease. CDR3 regions were amplified by Arm-PCR using iRepertoire HTBI primers to build TCR beta libraries. TCRdb reprocessed the multiplex PCR reads with MiXCR, giving one entry per CDR3 protein. The table records hundreds of thousands of distinct CDR3 sequences, roughly a sixth of them present only once. Regarding time point: newly diagnosed GD, antithyroid drugs for less than 3 months. Preparation of the TCR library used RNA extracted from PBMCs. Sequenced here: peripheral blood mononuclear cells (PBMCs), sampled at new diagnosis, from a patient treated with antithyroid drugs. Receptor source: a female donor with Graves disease.

This clonotype was detected only a few times. The chain joins TRBV20-1 to TRBJ2-1; D might be TRBD2 (7 bases). This CDR3 comprises 16 residues. CDR1 is DFQATT, CDR2 SNEGSKA, per germline (reference sequence). Trimming cost V 3 bases and J 5 bases, with 20 bases left between them. The CDR3 DNA reads as TGCAGTGCTAGCAGTTCGGGGGGCGAGGTCCACAATGAGCAGTTCTTC. Translated, it gives CSASSSGGEVHNEQFF.

This clonotype was found many times. V usage is TRBV11-2 and J usage is TRBJ1-6; D remains ambiguous. CDR1 and CDR2 from the germline V gene are SGHAT and FQNNGV. Trimming cost V 2 bases and J 10 bases, with 12 bases left between them. This CDR3 comprises 14 residues. In DNA, the CDR3 is TGTGCCAGCAGCTTACCGGTTAGGCGATCACCCCTCCACTTT. It is translated as CASSLPVRRSPLHF.

This clonotype was observed at least ten times. This chain connects TRBV20-1 to TRBJ1-1; D might be TRBD1 (6 bases). Germline CDR1 DFQATT, CDR2 SNEGSKA (reference sequence). V was pared by 1 base and J by 3 bases, with 12 bases between. The CDR3 is 14 amino acids. DNA for the CDR3: TGCAGTGCTAGAGGGGGGGCCCCGGACACTGAAGCTTTCTTT. Residues: CSARGGAPDTEAFF.

This clonotype was seen many times. The chain links TRBV5-5 to TRBJ1-1; D possibly corresponds to TRBD1 (6 bases). This CDR3 is built from 15 residues. Trimming left V 4 bases short and J 4 bases short, with 17 bases between. The germline V gene has CDR1 SGHKS and CDR2 YYEKEE (reference sequence). CDR3 amino acids: CASSTWTELSTEAFF. The CDR3 DNA follows: TGTGCCAGCAGCACTTGGACAGAATTGAGCACTGAAGCTTTCTTT.

This clonotype was counted many times. The J gene is TRBJ2-7, the V gene TRBV10-3; 8 positions agree with TRBD2. Germline V lookup: CDR1 ENHRY, CDR2 SYGVKD. The CDR3 has 14 amino acids. V gave up 3 bases and J gave up 4 bases; unmatched junction bases: 5. The CDR3 DNA follows: TGTGCCATCAGTGAAGGACTAGCCGGTTACGAGCAGTACTTC. Translation: CAISEGLAGYEQYF.

The genes are TRBV5-6 and TRBJ1-2, with a tentative D call TRBD1 (5 bases). The germline V and J ends were trimmed by 4 bases and 1 base, with 14 bases remaining between them. Germline loops: CDR1 SGHDT, CDR2 YYEEEE. CDR3 size: 15 residues. Here the CDR3 DNA reads TGTGCCAGCAGCCCCCTGGGGCCTTTTAACTATGGCTACACCTTC. Its protein is CASSPLGPFNYGYTF.

The rearrangement joins TRBV18 to TRBJ2-7, with 8 positions matching TRBD1. The length of the CDR3 is 16 residues. The junction had 22 bases not matched to a gene; V was cut back by 9 bases and J by 9 bases. In germline, CDR1 is KGHSH, CDR2 LQKENI. The DNA for the CDR3 is TGTGCCAGTTCCCCTGATAACCGGGACAGGAAAACGGGGCAGTACTTC. This translates into CASSPDNRDRKTGQYF.

This clonotype was seen a single time. Compared with germline, one end of the junction differs, possibly owing to a read error. The chain combines TRBV9 with TRBJ1-2; 8 nucleotides agree with TRBD1. This CDR3 spans 15 amino acids. Germline assignment: CDR1 SGDLS and CDR2 YYNGEE. The CDR3 bases are TGTACCAGCAGCGTCACAGGGGGGACTAACTATGGCTACACCTTC. As protein: CTSSVTGGTNYGYTF.

This clonotype has ten or more counts. The genes are TRBV12-3 or TRBV12-4 and TRBJ2-3; D is ambiguous. CDR3 size: 11 residues. The germline V and J ends were trimmed by 6 bases and 4 bases, with 5 bases remaining between them. For the CDR3, the DNA is TGTGCCAGCAGACTTGCAGATACGCAGTATTTT. It is translated as CASRLADTQYF.

This clonotype was observed many times. The gene calls are TRBV20-1 and TRBJ2-7; D gene unclear. The CDR3 totals 13 residues. Germline-derived CDR1 and CDR2 are DFQATT and SNEGSKA (reference sequence). Trimming removed 0 bases at V and 1 base at J, with 7 bases between. The CDR3 DNA is TGCAGTGCTAGAGACCGCCGTTCCTACGAGCAGTACTTC. Its protein is CSARDRRSYEQYF.

This clonotype was counted ten times or more. The rearrangement joins TRBV5-5 to TRBJ2-5; TRBD2 agrees at 7 bases. The CDR3 loop spans 15 amino acids. The ends lost 2 bases at V and 1 base at J; junction bases unmatched: 5. The germline CDR1 and CDR2 sequences are SGHKS and YYEKEE (reference sequence). In DNA, the CDR3 is TGTGCCAGCAGCTTACCGGGAGGAGCCCAAGAGACCCAGTACTTC. Amino acid sequence: CASSLPGGAQETQYF. The entire variable domain, with the rest obtained from reference TRBV5-5 and TRBJ2-5, is as follows: DAGVTQSPTHLIKTRGQQVTLRCSPISGHKSVSWYQQVLGQGPQFIFQYYEKEERGRGNFPDRFSARQFPNYSSELNVNALLLGDSALYLCASSLPGGAQETQYFGPGTRLLVL.

In its sample, this clonotype was seen many times. The V gene is TRBV2, the J gene TRBJ1-6, with TRBD1 matching over 9 bases. The CDR3 loop spans 14 amino acids. Germline CDR1 is SNHLY and CDR2 is FYNNEI. With V trimmed by 6 bases and J by 7 bases, 4 bases remained unmatched. The CDR3 loop is CASRPGQGNSPLHF. The CDR3 nucleotides are TGTGCCAGCAGGCCGGGACAGGGAAATTCACCCCTCCACTTT. Full variable domain (outside the CDR3, taken from reference TRBV2 and TRBJ1-6): EPEVTQTPSHQVTQMGQEVILRCVPISNHLYFYWYRQILGQKVEFLVSFYNNEISEKSEIFDDQFSVERPDGSNFTLKIRSTKLEDSAMYFCASRPGQGNSPLHFGNGTRLTVT.

This clonotype was seen at least ten times. The chain joins TRBV12-3 or TRBV12-4 to TRBJ1-2, with TRBD1 as a possible D gene (5 bases). Trimming shortened V by 6 bases and J by 9 bases, and 14 bases separated the two germline ends. The length of the CDR3 is 12 residues. The CDR3 DNA is TGTGCCAGCAGGACCGGGGGGGTTAGCTACACCTTC. It yields the protein CASRTGGVSYTF.

A few counts support this clonotype. Written as DNA, the CDR3 is TGTGCCAGCACCCGGGACAAACCGATTGGTTTCTTT. It encodes CASTRDKPIGFF. The rearrangement uses TRBV7-2 and TRBJ1-1, with a tentative D call TRBD1 (6 bases). Germline CDR1 reads SGHTA; CDR2 reads FQGNSA. This CDR3 is 12 amino acids long. Trimming removed 7 bases from V and 13 bases from J, with 19 bases in between.

This clonotype showed up many times. V and J are TRBV12-3 or TRBV12-4 and TRBJ2-7, with 11 positions matching TRBD2. CDR3 size: 15 residues. Germline trimming cut 5 bases from V and 1 base from J; bases unmatched to any gene: 4. For the CDR3, the DNA is TGTGCCAGCAGTACCCGACTAGCGGGATCCTACGAGCAGTACTTC. It yields the protein CASSTRLAGSYEQYF.

This clonotype was detected a few times. The rearrangement joins TRBV27 to TRBJ1-2; 7 bases match TRBD1. Germline CDR1 MNHEY, CDR2 SMNVEV (reference sequence). This CDR3 is built from 15 residues. Trimming at V came to 4 bases and at J to 2 bases, leaving 7 bases not matched to a gene. CDR3 region: CASSSQATGNYGYTF. In DNA form, the CDR3 reads TGTGCCAGCAGTTCTCAAGCGACAGGGAACTATGGCTACACCTTC.

This clonotype was counted ten times or more. This chain joins TRBV20-1 and TRBJ2-3; 8 bases map to TRBD1. J gave up 4 bases and V 0 bases, and 9 bases lay outside the gene matches. CDR1 and CDR2 from the germline V gene are DFQATT and SNEGSKA (reference sequence). CDR3 length equals 16 residues. CDR3 DNA sequence: TGCAGTGCTAGAGATGCAGGCCAGGGGGCTGCAGATACGCAGTATTTT. Translated: CSARDAGQGAADTQYF.

This clonotype was detected a few times. The J gene is TRBJ2-2, the V gene TRBV20-1, with TRBD1 identical over 10 bases. The CDR3 runs 16 residues. Germline loops: CDR1 DFQATT, CDR2 SNEGSKA (reference sequence). V lost 6 bases to trimming and J lost 6 bases; unmatched junction nucleotides: 13. The CDR3: CSASSGTGVLAGELFF. Here the CDR3 DNA reads TGCAGTGCGAGCTCCGGGACAGGGGTATTGGCCGGGGAGCTGTTTTTT.

This clonotype occurred a few times. A much larger clone lies a single base off, so this may be a read error. The chain couples TRBV6-2 or TRBV6-3 to TRBJ2-1; TRBD2 matches at 8 bases. Germline loops: CDR1 MNHEY, CDR2 SVGEGT. This CDR3 is built from 15 residues. The CDR3 coding sequence is TGTGCCAGCAGTCCCCAGCGGGAGCGCTACAATGCGCAGTTCTTC. Its protein product is CASSPQRERYNAQFF.

There are a few counts of this clonotype. V is TRBV10-3 and J is TRBJ2-7; TRBD2 aligns across 11 bases. V shed 6 bases and J 3 bases; nucleotides not matched to a gene: 4. Germline V gene lookup returns CDR1 ENHRY and CDR2 SYGVKD. This CDR3 has 14 amino acids. CDR3 DNA sequence: TGTGCCATCAGCAACCTAGCGGGAGGCTACGAGCAGTACTTC. It translates to CAISNLAGGYEQYF.

This clonotype was found many times. The CDR3 spells CASSPQRGGEAFF. The CDR3 DNA reads as TGTGCCAGCAGCCCGCAGCGGGGGGGGGAAGCTTTCTTT. The rearrangement joins TRBV12-3 or TRBV12-4 to TRBJ1-1; TRBD1 is a possible D gene (5 bases). V lost 6 bases, J lost 8 bases, and 16 bases lay in between. The CDR3 covers 13 residues.

The sample holds many counts of this clonotype. This chain's CDR3 is CASNRGTGELFF. Here the CDR3 DNA reads TGTGCCAGCAACAGGGGGACCGGGGAGCTGTTTTTT. The chain is built from TRBV2 and TRBJ2-2; 8 positions match TRBD1. There are 12 residues in the CDR3. V shed 7 bases and J 5 bases; nucleotides not matched to a gene: 0. Looked up from germline, CDR1 is SNHLY and CDR2 is FYNNEI.